The 5 T cell receptor beta chains below come from one sample, sequenced in a study of blood T cell repertoires in COVID-19 (dated by TCRdb to the early 2020s). The library relied on the immunoSEQ multiplex PCR assay. This is the immuneACCESS table as TCRdb keeps it, with only in-frame sequences that have V and J called. A part of the clones is gone; compared with another copy, unresolved V genes explain less than half, and the rest is unexplained. Across this sample there are under 40,000 clones, with less than 85% seen only once. The biggest ten clones account for around an eighth of the sample. Specimen: peripheral blood. The receptors come from a woman in her 70s with acute or convalescent COVID-19.

This clone was counted only a few times. The rearrangement links TRBV6-1 to TRBJ2-2, with 10 bases that match TRBD2. Germline loops: CDR1 MNHNS, CDR2 SASEGT. The CDR3 runs 20 residues. Germline trimming cut 0 bases from V and 1 base from J; bases unmatched to any gene: 11. CDR3 protein: CASSEAPPGAGGVNTGELFF. Here the CDR3 DNA reads TGTGCCAGCAGTGAAGCGCCCCCTGGAGCGGGGGGGGTGAACACCGGGGAGCTGTTTTTT.

This clone was counted only a few times. The chain links TRBV5-1 to TRBJ2-7; 7 nucleotides line up with TRBD2. Germline lookup yields CDR1 SGHRS and CDR2 YFSETQ. Losses at the gene ends were 4 bases for V and 8 bases for J; bases not matched to a gene: 12. CDR3 size: 14 residues. For the CDR3, the DNA is TGCGCCAGCAGCCCCCTTGAGGGAGCGGGAAAGCAGTACTTC. Its translation: CASSPLEGAGKQYF.

As DNA, the CDR3 is TGTGCCAGCAGTTACTTTTCCAGCGAGCAAGAGACCCAGTACTTC. It translates to CASSYFSSEQETQYF. The rearrangement uses TRBV6-5 and TRBJ2-5; D not resolved. Trimming took off 1 base at V and 2 bases at J, with 11 bases between the two ends. This CDR3 is built from 15 residues. Germline CDR1 MNHEY, CDR2 SVGAGI.

The chain carries TRBV4-1 and TRBJ2-2; the match to TRBD1 covers 7 bases. Trimming at V came to 1 base and at J to 4 bases, leaving 3 bases not matched to a gene. Germline CDR1 MGHRA, CDR2 YSYEKL. This CDR3 contains 15 residues. The chain's CDR3 is CASSQGGQRTGELFF. CDR3 bases: TGCGCCAGCAGCCAAGGGGGACAGCGCACCGGGGAGCTGTTTTTT.

This clone was found once. This chain joins TRBV12-5 and TRBJ2-2; D is unclear. The CDR3 has 13 amino acids. The V end was cut by 6 bases, the J end by 3 bases, with 8 bases between. Per the germline V gene, CDR1 is LGHNT and CDR2 is FRNRAP. As DNA, the CDR3 is TGTGCTAGTGGCAACCGGGACACCGGGGAGCTGTTTTTT. It codes for CASGNRDTGELFF.